The next 23 T cell receptor beta chains were all read from a single sample in a study of identical twins. TCRdb reprocessed the 5' RACE reads via MiXCR and lists one record per CDR3 protein. The sample lists about 240,000 distinct CDR3 sequences, about 11% occurring once. The specimen was memory T cells sorted from blood. The receptors derive from a man in his fifties in good health.

Ten or more counts support this clonotype. V is TRBV12-3 or TRBV12-4 and J is TRBJ2-1; D gene uncertain. The CDR3 has 13 amino acids. Deletions cut 6 bases from V and 1 base from J, with 7 bases between. The CDR3 DNA sequence: TGTGCCAGCAGGCCCGGATCCTACAATGAGCAGTTCTTC. Amino acid sequence: CASRPGSYNEQFF.

The chain recombines TRBV19 with TRBJ2-7, with D possibly TRBD1 on 6 matching bases. With 3 bases removed from V and 3 bases from J, the gap between germline ends came to 9 bases. Germline loops: CDR1 LNHDA, CDR2 SQIVND (reference sequence). The CDR3 is 13 amino acids. DNA of the CDR3: TGTGCCAGTAGTATTGGGGACATCTACGAGCAGTACTTC. Amino acid sequence: CASSIGDIYEQYF. Supplemented by reference TRBV19 and TRBJ2-7, the full variable domain reads DGGITQSPKYLFRKEGQNVTLSCEQNLNHDAMYWYRQDPGQGLRLIYYSQIVNDFQKGDIAEGYSVSREKKESFPLTVTSAQKNPTAFYLCASSIGDIYEQYFGPGTRLTVT.

This clonotype was recorded many times. This sequence joins TRBV20-1 and TRBJ1-3; D may be TRBD1 (6 bases). The CDR3 extends over 17 amino acids. Trimming took off 0 bases at V and 0 bases at J, with 15 bases between the two ends. Per the germline V gene, CDR1 is DFQATT and CDR2 is SNEGSKA (reference sequence). CDR3 residues: CSARETRGGLSGNTIYF. CDR3 nucleotides: TGCAGTGCTAGAGAAACCCGGGGGGGGCTCTCTGGAAACACCATATATTTT.

This CDR3 is CSVRTGEGYTF. The CDR3 coding sequence is TGCAGCGTTAGGACAGGGGAAGGCTACACCTTC. J is TRBJ1-2 and V is TRBV29-1; 9 nucleotides align to TRBD1. Trimming removed 5 bases from V and 8 bases from J; junction bases left unmatched: 3. CDR3 length equals 11 residues. CDR1 and CDR2 from the germline V gene are SQVTM and ANQGSEA.

CDR3 protein: CASSPGTGLVVQYF. The DNA of the CDR3 is TGTGCCAGCAGCCCCGGGACAGGGTTGGTAGTCCAGTACTTC. The chain has TRBV6-1 and TRBJ2-5, with TRBD1 matching 9 bases. The CDR3 covers 14 residues. V dropped 6 bases and J dropped 10; count of bases not matched to a gene: 12. CDR1 is MNHNS and CDR2 is SASEGT in the germline V gene.

This clonotype has ten or more counts. The chain combines TRBV5-1 with TRBJ1-1, with 7 bases lining up with TRBD1. Germline V gene data show CDR1 as SGHRS and CDR2 as YFSETQ. J was trimmed by 1 base and V by 5 bases; bases with no gene match: 5. The CDR3 extends over 14 amino acids. The CDR3: CASSPYRGNTEAFF. The CDR3 DNA is TGCGCCAGCAGTCCATACAGGGGGAACACTGAAGCTTTCTTT.

This clonotype was counted ten times or more. The chain uses TRBV12-3 or TRBV12-4 and TRBJ1-4; a weak D match, TRBD1 (6 bases). CDR3 length equals 15 residues. Between the trimmed V and J ends, which lost 3 bases and 7 bases, there was a span of 15 bases. CDR3 protein: CASSFAGARVEKLFF. CDR3 sequence (DNA): TGTGCCAGCAGTTTCGCGGGGGCGCGGGTTGAAAAACTGTTTTTT.

This clonotype was found a few times. The chain recombines TRBV9 with TRBJ2-2; possible D gene TRBD1, 5 bases. This CDR3 spans 15 amino acids. V lost 0 bases and J lost 7, with 13 bases in between. Germline values: CDR1 SGDLS, CDR2 YYNGEE. The DNA for the CDR3 is TGTGCCAGCAGCGTAGATCCCCAGGGCGGCGGGGAGCTGTTTTTT. Its protein product is CASSVDPQGGGELFF.

Ten or more counts support this clonotype. V gene TRBV12-3 or TRBV12-4 combines with J gene TRBJ2-7; 10 bases map to TRBD1. With 7 bases clipped from V and 6 bases from J, the junction kept 12 bases outside the gene matches. The CDR3 loop spans 15 amino acids. CDR3 bases: TGTGCCAGCACTTCCTTTGTGGACAGGGGGACCGAGCAGTACTTC. It yields the protein CASTSFVDRGTEQYF.

The rearrangement uses TRBV7-6 and TRBJ2-2, with D unclear. Looked up from germline, CDR1 is SGHVS and CDR2 is FNYEAQ. CDR3 length: 16 residues. Trimming took 4 bases from V and 0 from J, leaving 12 bases between them. The CDR3 is CASSSRVSANTGELFF. CDR3 bases: TGTGCCAGCAGCTCTCGGGTCAGCGCGAACACCGGGGAGCTGTTTTTT. The variable domain in full, completed from reference TRBV7-6 and TRBJ2-2, reads GAGVSQSPRYKVTKRGQDVALRCDPISGHVSLYWYRQALGQGPEFLTYFNYEAQQDKSGLPNDRFSAERPEGSISTLTIQRTEQRDSAMYRCASSSRVSANTGELFFGEGSRLTVL.

This clonotype was counted a few times. The chain couples TRBV5-4 to TRBJ2-5, with a weak D call TRBD1 (5 bases). CDR1 and CDR2 from the germline V gene are SGHNT and YYREEE (reference sequence). V was shortened by 0 bases and J by 5 bases, with 26 bases between the two germline ends. The CDR3 loop spans 19 amino acids. The CDR3 region has the DNA TGTGCCAGCAGCTTGGCCTGGGGTTATGTCATTGGGGCACAGGAGACCCAGTACTTC. Translation: CASSLAWGYVIGAQETQYF.

There are a few counts of this clonotype. The rearrangement uses TRBV5-1 and TRBJ1-2; D is unclear. The V gene lost 4 bases and the J gene lost 3 bases, with 10 bases spanning the gap. Germline loops: CDR1 SGHRS, CDR2 YFSETQ. The CDR3 contains 13 residues. The CDR3 DNA follows: TGCGCCAGCAGCCCCGGCGGGGACTATGGCTACACCTTC. Amino acid sequence: CASSPGGDYGYTF. The full variable domain, in which reference TRBV5-1 and TRBJ1-2 provide the parts outside the CDR3, is KAGVTQTPRYLIKTRGQQVTLSCSPISGHRSVSWYQQTPGQGLQFLFEYFSETQRNKGNFPGRFSGRQFSNSRSEMNVSTLELGDSALYLCASSPGGDYGYTFGSGTRLTVV.

The chain combines TRBV6-1 with TRBJ2-2, with TRBD2 matching over 12 bases. From germline, CDR1 is MNHNS and CDR2 SASEGT. V lost 7 bases to trimming and J lost 4 bases; unmatched junction nucleotides: 13. The CDR3 loop spans 18 amino acids. The CDR3 reads CASTKGSSGRASTGELFF. DNA of the CDR3: TGTGCCAGCACCAAGGGGTCTAGCGGGAGGGCCAGCACCGGGGAGCTGTTTTTT.

This clonotype was observed a handful of times. J is TRBJ1-4 and V is TRBV12-3 or TRBV12-4, with TRBD1 as a possible D gene (5 bases). The CDR3 covers 13 residues. V shed 6 bases and J shed 7 bases, with 12 bases lying between them. CDR3 sequence reads: CASSRQSPEKLFF. CDR3 in DNA: TGTGCCAGCAGCAGACAGTCACCTGAAAAACTGTTTTTT.

This chain connects TRBV4-2 to TRBJ2-7; TRBD2 agrees at 9 bases. CDR3 length equals 15 residues. Germline-derived CDR1 and CDR2 are LGHNA and YNFKEQ. After removal of 1 base from V and 4 bases from J, the junction contained 5 bases not matched to a gene. The CDR3 sequence is CASSQVAGESYEQYF. As DNA, the CDR3 is TGTGCCAGCAGCCAAGTAGCGGGAGAGAGTTACGAGCAGTACTTC.

The rearrangement links TRBV20-1 to TRBJ2-3, with 11 bases that match TRBD2. The V gene end was trimmed by 2 bases and the J gene end by 5 bases; junction bases not matched to a gene: 15. Germline V CDR1 and CDR2: DFQATT, SNEGSKA (reference sequence). The CDR3 covers 18 residues. CDR3 protein: CSARLTSGGPARLDTQYF. The CDR3 bases are TGCAGTGCTAGACTAACTAGCGGGGGCCCTGCACGCTTAGATACGCAGTATTTT.

In its sample, this clonotype was seen a few times. The chain combines TRBV20-1 with TRBJ1-5, with no clear D. Germline CDR1 is DFQATT and CDR2 is SNEGSKA (reference sequence). The CDR3 contains 14 residues. The V end lost 0 bases, the J end lost 0 bases, and 6 bases lay between the germline ends. The CDR3 loop reads CSARDPNSNQPQHF. The DNA for the CDR3 is TGCAGTGCTAGAGATCCAAATAGCAATCAGCCCCAGCATTTT.

The rearrangement links TRBV12-3 or TRBV12-4 to TRBJ2-3, with 7 bases matching TRBD1. The ends lost 5 bases at V and 2 bases at J; junction bases unmatched: 10. The CDR3 loop spans 16 amino acids. The CDR3 nucleotides are TGTGCCAGCAGTAAAAGGACAGGACTTAACACAGATACGCAGTATTTT. Its protein is CASSKRTGLNTDTQYF.

V and J are TRBV7-8 and TRBJ2-5; D might be TRBD1 (6 bases). V was trimmed by 2 bases and J by 5 bases, leaving 18 bases between them. The CDR3 runs 16 residues. Germline CDR1 is SGHVS and CDR2 is FQNEAQ. CDR3 sequence: CASSLNPTGNGETQYF. DNA for the CDR3: TGTGCCAGCAGCTTAAACCCAACAGGGAATGGGGAGACCCAGTACTTC.

The table lists this clonotype with many counts. The J gene is TRBJ1-1, the V gene TRBV29-1; D ambiguous. CDR3 length: 11 amino acids. V gave up 4 bases and J gave up 1 base, with 4 bases separating them. Germline assignment: CDR1 SQVTM and CDR2 ANQGSEA. CDR3 sequence: CSVGANTEAFF. For the CDR3, the DNA is TGCAGCGTTGGAGCGAACACTGAAGCTTTCTTT.

This chain uses TRBV27 with TRBJ1-6; D is perhaps TRBD1 (6 bases). V lost 5 bases and J lost 6, with 14 bases in between. This CDR3 is built from 15 residues. CDR1 and CDR2 (germline): MNHEY, SMNVEV (reference sequence). The CDR3 protein is CASSQTTGTNSPLHF. The CDR3 DNA sequence: TGTGCCAGCAGTCAGACGACAGGAACTAATTCACCCCTCCACTTT.

There are a few counts of this clonotype. J is TRBJ2-6 and V is TRBV9; D may be TRBD1 or TRBD2 (5 bases each). Germline V gives CDR1 SGDLS, CDR2 YYNGEE. The CDR3 consists of 18 residues. V lost 0 bases and J lost 0, with 13 bases in between. The CDR3 protein is CASSVGDGDSSGANVLTF. CDR3 in DNA: TGTGCCAGCAGCGTAGGGGACGGAGACTCCTCTGGGGCCAACGTCCTGACTTTC.

The sample holds a few counts of this clonotype. The V and J genes are TRBV11-2 and TRBJ1-6; 9 bases map to TRBD1. CDR1 SGHAT and CDR2 FQNNGV come from the germline V gene. This CDR3 is 15 amino acids long. With 4 bases clipped from V and 10 bases from J, the junction kept 8 bases outside the gene matches. CDR3 bases: TGTGCCAGCAGCTCAGAGACAGGGGGAGTGTCACCCCTCCACTTT. Its protein is CASSSETGGVSPLHF.